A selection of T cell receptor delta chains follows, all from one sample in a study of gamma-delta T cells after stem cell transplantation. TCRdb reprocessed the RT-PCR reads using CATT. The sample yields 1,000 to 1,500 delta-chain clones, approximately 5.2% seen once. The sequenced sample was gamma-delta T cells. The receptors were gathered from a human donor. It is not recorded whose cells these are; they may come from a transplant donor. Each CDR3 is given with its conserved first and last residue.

CDR3 protein: CALGETNLRDWGTDKLIF
V gene: TRDV1
J gene: TRDJ1

CDR3 protein: CALGEVLLGYWGIRSYTDKLIF
V gene: TRDV1
J gene: TRDJ1

CDR3 protein: CAVTKYPVGGYPTYTDKLIF
V gene: TRAV29/DV5
J gene: TRDJ1

CDR3 protein: CALGPGHFYRSDKLIF
V gene: TRDV1
J gene: TRDJ1

CDR3 protein: CALGELPLGKTVLFRRTAQLFF
V gene: TRDV1
J gene: TRDJ2

CDR3 protein: CAASRNPLRGGGPYTDKLIF
V gene: TRAV29/DV5
J gene: TRDJ1

CDR3 protein: CALGELAWGIPRYTDKLIF
V gene: TRDV1
J gene: TRDJ1

CDR3 protein: CALGSLPPSPQNVLGIRRLIF
V gene: TRDV1
J gene: TRDJ1

CDR3 protein: CALGEPSLLGGPGTDKLIF
V gene: TRDV1
J gene: TRDJ1

CDR3 protein: CALGELSFLRVTGGRYTDKLIF
V gene: TRDV1
J gene: TRDJ1

CDR3 protein: CALGEQVFILPLTGTGGSDKLIF
V gene: TRDV1
J gene: TRDJ1

CDR3 protein: CALGERVRRDSPYTDKLIF
V gene: TRDV1
J gene: TRDJ1

CDR3 protein: CACDTVGKNGTDKLIF
V gene: TRDV2
J gene: TRDJ1

CDR3 protein: CALGEPRGIRETDKLIF
V gene: TRDV1
J gene: TRDJ1

CDR3 protein: CACDRVPTGGFDLDKLIF
V gene: TRDV2
J gene: TRDJ1

CDR3 protein: CALGESPSYLPYTDKLIF
V gene: TRDV1
J gene: TRDJ1

CDR3 protein: CACLGDTRNTDKLIF
V gene: TRDV3
J gene: TRDJ1

CDR3 protein: CALGVRPSVGKLIF
V gene: TRDV1
J gene: TRDJ1

CDR3 protein: CACDTWYWGITSDKLIF
V gene: TRDV2
J gene: TRDJ1

CDR3 protein: CAASASPELGGYTDKLIF
V gene: TRAV29/DV5
J gene: TRDJ1

CDR3 protein: CALGALTFPPTQVTDKLIF
V gene: TRDV1
J gene: TRDJ1

CDR3 protein: CATRRPPRLPYWGTPPKYTDKLIF
V gene: TRDV3
J gene: TRDJ1

CDR3 protein: CALGDFSFSYHKLIF
V gene: TRDV1
J gene: TRDJ1

CDR3 protein: CALGVFRFLLPGNYTDKLIF
V gene: TRDV1
J gene: TRDJ1

CDR3 protein: CALGGKDKLIF
V gene: TRDV1
J gene: TRDJ1

CDR3 protein: CACDTVGGNTDKLIF
V gene: TRDV2
J gene: TRDJ1

CDR3 protein: CACDLLGDTGEYTDKLIF
V gene: TRDV2
J gene: TRDJ1

CDR3 protein: CALGDHYLLGDSTDKLIF
V gene: TRDV1
J gene: TRDJ1

CDR3 protein: CAASPREVASVGAYTDKLIF
V gene: TRAV29/DV5
J gene: TRDJ1

CDR3 protein: CALGDWRPILLHGGYVSDKLIF
V gene: TRDV1
J gene: TRDJ1

CDR3 protein: CACDTTGGNKTYTDKLIF
V gene: TRDV2
J gene: TRDJ1

CDR3 protein: CALGELHSFLGDTDTDKLIF
V gene: TRDV1
J gene: TRDJ1

CDR3 protein: CALGEPLFNRGDTDKLIF
V gene: TRDV1
J gene: TRDJ1

CDR3 protein: CALGAPPSYPNWGITGTDKLIF
V gene: TRDV1
J gene: TRDJ1

CDR3 protein: CALGELEGLLTDYTDKLIF
V gene: TRDV1
J gene: TRDJ1

CDR3 protein: CACDKLNGGYTDKLIF
V gene: TRDV2
J gene: TRDJ1

CDR3 protein: CALGEGAVRLLAARWRIPASLTAQLFF
V gene: TRDV1
J gene: TRDJ2

CDR3 protein: CALDEGPLYTDKLIF
V gene: TRDV1
J gene: TRDJ1

CDR3 protein: CACDTIDLGSTGGPLIRGDKLIF
V gene: TRDV2
J gene: TRDJ1

CDR3 protein: CACELLGLGDTVDKLIF
V gene: TRDV2
J gene: TRDJ1

CDR3 protein: CALGETRERFKYSSTGGYTEDPCDKLIF
V gene: TRDV1
J gene: TRDJ1

CDR3 protein: CALGERLPGLPNTDKLIF
V gene: TRDV1
J gene: TRDJ1

CDR3 protein: CALGERGGLGSLPAQLFF
V gene: TRDV1
J gene: TRDJ2